Listed here are 16 T cell receptor beta chains from one sample, sequenced in a study of blood T cell repertoires in COVID-19. Data came from immunoSEQ multiplex PCR; TCRdb stores just in-frame clones and leaves some out. This sample yields about 58,000 clones, of which just under 90% are seen a single time; 1.4% belongs to the top ten. Sequencing was performed on peripheral blood. Receptors originate from a man in his sixties with acute or convalescent COVID-19.

The chain combines TRBV6-1 with TRBJ1-1; no definite D call. Germline loops: CDR1 MNHNS, CDR2 SASEGT. CDR3 size: 14 residues. V shed 1 base and J shed 1 base, with 7 bases lying between them. The CDR3 loop reads CASSEVTSNTEAFF. The CDR3 region has the DNA TGTGCCAGCAGTGAAGTAACATCGAACACTGAAGCTTTCTTT.

In its sample, this clone was seen a few times. The chain carries TRBV15 and TRBJ1-2; D might be TRBD1 (5 bases). The CDR3 contains 14 residues. Germline-derived CDR1 and CDR2 are LNHNV and YYDKDF (reference sequence). V gave up 9 bases and J gave up 4 bases, with 18 bases separating them. CDR3 residues: CATSDEEGFYGYTF. The CDR3 DNA reads as TGTGCCACATCAGACGAGGAGGGGTTCTATGGCTACACCTTC.

The chain recombines TRBV6-2 or TRBV6-3 with TRBJ2-1, with 16 bases identical to TRBD2. This CDR3 has 15 amino acids. Trimming removed 4 bases from V and 8 bases from J; junction bases left unmatched: 2. The germline gives CDR1 MNHEY, CDR2 SVGEGT. CDR3 loop: CASSSGLAGGYEQFF. The CDR3 region has the DNA TGTGCCAGCAGTTCGGGACTAGCGGGAGGGTATGAGCAGTTCTTC.

This rearrangement joins TRBV4-3 to TRBJ1-2, with a tentative D call TRBD1 (5 bases). This CDR3 is built from 15 residues. V was clipped by 0 bases and J by 3 bases, with 11 bases between them. Germline V lookup: CDR1 LGHNA, CDR2 YSLEER. The chain's CDR3 is CASSQDPGSDYGYTF. The CDR3 nucleotides are TGCGCCAGCAGCCAAGATCCAGGGTCGGACTATGGCTACACCTTC.

The rearrangement joins TRBV6-5 to TRBJ2-7, with D possibly being TRBD1 (5 bases). V was pared by 6 bases and J by 0 bases, with 12 bases between. There are 14 residues in the CDR3. Germline CDR1 and CDR2: MNHEY and SVGAGI. CDR3 region: CASRPGRSSYEQYF. In DNA, the CDR3 is TGTGCCAGCAGGCCAGGGCGGTCCTCCTACGAGCAGTACTTC.

This clone was seen a single time. The rearrangement links TRBV19 to TRBJ1-2, with 7 bases that match TRBD1. The CDR3 extends over 11 amino acids. Germline loops: CDR1 LNHDA, CDR2 SQIVND (reference sequence). V was clipped by 10 bases and J by 5 bases; unmatched bases: 4. Here the CDR3 reads CATLQGYGYTF. CDR3 DNA: TGTGCCACCCTACAGGGGTATGGCTACACCTTC. The full variable domain, in which reference TRBV19 and TRBJ1-2 provide the parts outside the CDR3, is DGGITQSPKYLFRKEGQNVTLSCEQNLNHDAMYWYRQDPGQGLRLIYYSQIVNDFQKGDIAEGYSVSREKKESFPLTVTSAQKNPTAFYLCATLQGYGYTFGSGTRLTVV.

On this clone: Other DNA sequences in this specimen translate into the identical CDR3. The chain links TRBV7-2 to TRBJ2-2; D call uncertain. The CDR3 loop spans 16 amino acids. Trimming took off 0 bases at V and 0 bases at J, with 8 bases between the two ends. Germline V CDR1 and CDR2: SGHTA, FQGNSA. CDR3 bases: TGTGCCAGCAGCTTAGCCGGCGGTTCGAACACCGGGGAGCTGTTTTTT. Its protein is CASSLAGGSNTGELFF.

V and J are TRBV29-1 and TRBJ1-2; the D is unclear. The germline V gene encodes CDR1 SQVTM and CDR2 ANQGSEA. This CDR3 region has 14 residues. The ends were cut back, 7 bases at V and 8 bases at J, with 23 bases in the middle. CDR3 protein: CSAYTDSKDRGYTF. CDR3 coding DNA: TGCAGCGCCTACACGGACTCAAAGGATAGAGGCTACACCTTC.

The rearrangement links TRBV7-9 to TRBJ2-7, with a possible D match to TRBD2 (6 bases). Germline-derived CDR1 and CDR2 are SEHNR and FQNEAQ (reference sequence). The CDR3 is made up of 14 amino acids. The V gene lost 7 bases and the J gene lost 1 base, with 14 bases spanning the gap. The CDR3 DNA reads TGTGCCAGCACCTATACGGGGGTTTCCTACGAGCAGTACTTC. This sequence encodes CASTYTGVSYEQYF.

The chain carries TRBV5-1 and TRBJ2-1; unclear D gene. The CDR3 is 13 residues long. Trimming left V 2 bases short and J 7 bases short, with 10 bases between. Per the germline V gene, CDR1 is SGHRS and CDR2 is YFSETQ. This CDR3 is CASSFSPYNEQFF. Here the CDR3 DNA reads TGCGCCAGCAGCTTTAGTCCGTATAATGAGCAGTTCTTC.

The chain joins TRBV6-4 to TRBJ1-1; 8 nucleotides agree with TRBD1. Germline-derived CDR1 and CDR2 are MRHNA and SNTAGT. CDR3 length equals 14 residues. The junction had 10 bases not matched to a gene; V was cut back by 8 bases and J by 5 bases. DNA of the CDR3: TGTGCCAGCCGTAGCCTTCAGGGGGCTACTGAAGCTTTCTTT. This translates into CASRSLQGATEAFF.

The chain combines TRBV2 with TRBJ2-5; TRBD1 agrees at 9 bases. V was clipped by 6 bases and J by 5 bases; unmatched bases: 1. Germline V CDR1 and CDR2: SNHLY, FYNNEI. This CDR3 comprises 12 residues. The CDR3 loop reads CASRTGGETQYF. The CDR3 coding sequence is TGTGCCAGCAGGACAGGGGGGGAGACCCAGTACTTC.

The V call is TRBV5-1, the J call TRBJ2-7; D is perhaps TRBD2 (5 bases). This CDR3 has 14 residues. Germline CDR1 is SGHRS and CDR2 is YFSETQ. The V and J ends lost 4 bases and 1 base respectively, with 12 bases between them. The DNA of the CDR3 is TGCGCCAGCAGCCAGGAGGCAGATTCCTACGAGCAGTACTTC. It codes for CASSQEADSYEQYF.

The chain is built from TRBV15 and TRBJ1-2, with 7 positions matching TRBD1. Germline V gives CDR1 LNHNV, CDR2 YYDKDF (reference sequence). The CDR3 length is 16 residues. V was pared by 3 bases and J by 3 bases, with 10 bases of the junction left unmatched. The CDR3 nucleotides read TGTGCCACCAGCAGGAATCTAGGGGGCGCGCACTATGGCTACACCTTC. Translation gives CATSRNLGGAHYGYTF.

The chain couples TRBV7-6 to TRBJ2-5, with D tentatively TRBD2 (5 bases). This CDR3 has 13 amino acids. Germline V gene lookup returns CDR1 SGHVS and CDR2 FNYEAQ. Trimming removed 1 base at V and 7 bases at J, with 10 bases between. The CDR3 coding sequence is TGTGCCAGCAGCTTAGAGACTGGGAGGACCCAGTACTTC. As protein: CASSLETGRTQYF.

This sequence joins TRBV29-1 and TRBJ1-2, with 10 bases lining up with TRBD1. Trimming cost V 1 base and J 0 bases; bases outside gene matches: 8. In germline, CDR1 is SQVTM, CDR2 ANQGSEA. The CDR3 totals 17 residues. CDR3 loop: CSVEGPGQGPPNYGYTF. CDR3 in DNA: TGCAGCGTTGAAGGCCCGGGACAGGGGCCTCCTAACTATGGCTACACCTTC. Full variable domain (outside the CDR3, taken from reference TRBV29-1 and TRBJ1-2): SAVISQKPSRDICQRGTSLTIQCQVDSQVTMMFWYRQQPGQSLTLIATANQGSEATYESGFVIDKFPISRPNLTFSTLTVSNMSPEDSSIYLCSVEGPGQGPPNYGYTFGSGTRLTVV.